Shown below are 27 T cell receptor beta chains from a single sample sequenced in a study of human T cells and chemical hapten exposure. One entry per CDR3 protein, called by TCRdb with MiXCR from the RACE reads. The top ten hold roughly 4.3% of the sample, which has about 64,000 distinct CDR3 sequences, roughly 10% seen once. Described time point: pre-sensitization, week 0. The treatment denotes: therapeutic diphenylcyclopropenone sensitization with weekly scalp DPC. Source: whole blood, taken in connection with sensitization to the hapten diphenylcyclopropenone (DPC). The receptors were sampled from a middle-aged woman with alopecia areata. Some clones in this sample may be carry-over from other donors' samples.

This clonotype was picked up a small number of times. The chain links TRBV15 to TRBJ1-5; no reliable D call. V shed 0 bases and J shed 5 bases, with 11 bases lying between them. The CDR3 loop spans 15 amino acids. Per germline, CDR1 LNHNV and CDR2 YYDKDF (reference sequence). CDR3 amino acids: CATSRDPSRDQPQHF. The CDR3, as DNA: TGTGCCACCAGCAGAGATCCGTCCCGGGATCAGCCCCAGCATTTT.

V and J are TRBV6-5 and TRBJ1-1, with D possibly matching TRBD1 (5 bases). V shed 4 bases and J shed 0 bases, with 15 bases lying between them. Germline CDR1 reads MNHEY; CDR2 reads SVGAGI. The CDR3 consists of 16 residues. CDR3 coding DNA: TGTGCCAGCAGTTCCTGGGAATGGGGGTTGAACACTGAAGCTTTCTTT. Its protein product is CASSSWEWGLNTEAFF.

This clonotype was counted many times. The chain links TRBV12-3 or TRBV12-4 to TRBJ1-2; possibly TRBD1 for D (5 bases). The CDR3 contains 13 residues. The CDR3 is CAISTGGSYGYTF. In DNA, the CDR3 is TGTGCAATTTCCACGGGGGGTAGCTATGGCTACACCTTC.

On this clonotype itself: This clone may be a read error of a much larger clone one base away. The rearrangement joins TRBV7-2 to TRBJ2-2; 7 bases are a match to TRBD2. Germline CDR1 is SGHTA and CDR2 is FQGNSA. With 3 bases clipped from V and 4 bases from J, the junction kept 11 bases outside the gene matches. The CDR3 contains 17 residues. CDR3 amino acids: CASSLSIAAGITGELFF. DNA of the CDR3: TGTGCCAGCAGCTTGAGTATCGCAGCGGGGATCACCGGGGAGCTGTTTTTT.

The V and J genes are TRBV27 and TRBJ2-2; 11 nucleotides line up with TRBD1. The CDR3 loop spans 15 amino acids. CDR1 and CDR2 (germline): MNHEY, SMNVEV (reference sequence). The trim removed 4 bases at V and 7 bases at J, leaving 5 bases unmatched. CDR3 in amino acids: CASSSGQGAVGELFF. CDR3 in DNA: TGTGCCAGCAGTTCAGGACAGGGGGCGGTCGGGGAGCTGTTTTTT.

This clonotype was detected a few times. The gene calls are TRBV20-1 and TRBJ2-3, with TRBD2 identical over 14 bases. CDR3 size: 17 residues. Germline CDR1 reads DFQATT; CDR2 reads SNEGSKA (reference sequence). V was clipped by 6 bases and J by 4 bases; unmatched bases: 12. The DNA of the CDR3 is TGCAGTGCCGGACGACTAGCGGGGGGGCTCTCCGCAGATACGCAGTATTTT. It translates to CSAGRLAGGLSADTQYF.

V gene TRBV4-2 combines with J gene TRBJ2-5, with TRBD2 matching over 12 bases. V trimming: 0 bases; J trimming: 4 bases; junction bases outside the gene matches: 6. Germline loops: CDR1 LGHNA, CDR2 YNFKEQ. The CDR3 spans 17 residues. This chain's CDR3 is CASSQDWWTSGTETQYF. The CDR3 DNA is TGTGCCAGCAGCCAAGATTGGTGGACTAGCGGGACAGAGACCCAGTACTTC.

The rearrangement uses TRBV7-6 and TRBJ2-2; 9 bases are shared with TRBD1. The CDR3 is 16 residues long. The germline gives CDR1 SGHVS, CDR2 FNYEAQ. The ends lost 5 bases at V and 6 bases at J; junction bases unmatched: 10. The CDR3, as DNA: TGTGCCAGCAGCCCCAGGGGGGACAGGGTCGCCGGGGAGCTGTTTTTT. As protein: CASSPRGDRVAGELFF.

Ten or more counts support this clonotype. This sequence joins TRBV6-1 and TRBJ1-5; D is ambiguous. Germline V gene sequence: CDR1 MNHNS, CDR2 SASEGT. V gave up 2 bases and J gave up 9 bases, with 11 bases separating them. The CDR3 length is 13 residues. CDR3 coding DNA: TGTGCCAGCAGTGAAAGGTTAGGTTTGCCCCAGCATTTT. Amino acid sequence: CASSERLGLPQHF.

This clonotype was seen more than once but under ten times. This chain uses TRBV11-3 with TRBJ2-5; 10 bases are shared with TRBD1. The CDR3 contains 15 residues. CDR1 is SGHNT, CDR2 YENEEA, per germline. Unmatched junction bases numbered 1, after V lost 1 base and J lost 2 bases. The CDR3 DNA reads as TGTGCCAGCAGCTTAGGGGACAGGGGACAAGAGACCCAGTACTTC. This translates into CASSLGDRGQETQYF.

The V gene is TRBV7-2, the J gene TRBJ2-5; D is ambiguous. The germline CDR1 and CDR2 sequences are SGHTA and FQGNSA. Trimming took 1 base from V and 5 from J, leaving 5 bases between them. The CDR3 runs 12 residues. This CDR3 is CASSLVSETQYF. Written as DNA, the CDR3 is TGTGCCAGCAGCTTAGTCAGCGAGACCCAGTACTTC. Based on the CDR3 plus reference TRBV7-2 and TRBJ2-5, the full variable domain is GAGVSQSPSNKVTEKGKDVELRCDPISGHTALYWYRQSLGQGLEFLIYFQGNSAPDKSGLPSDRFSAERTGGSVSTLTIQRTQQEDSAVYLCASSLVSETQYFGPGTRLLVL.

V usage is TRBV3-1 and J usage is TRBJ2-5, with D maybe TRBD2 (6 bases). Trimming shortened V by 4 bases and J by 3 bases, and 12 bases separated the two germline ends. The germline CDR1 and CDR2 sequences are LGHDT and YNNKEL (reference sequence). The CDR3 is made up of 14 amino acids. The CDR3 DNA sequence: TGTGCCAGCAGCCTCTCGGGGAGGAAAGAGACCCAGTACTTC. Its protein is CASSLSGRKETQYF.

At least ten counts were recorded for this clonotype. The V call is TRBV20-1, the J call TRBJ2-5; TRBD2 agrees at 9 bases. The CDR3 covers 15 residues. Germline trimming cut 3 bases from V and 3 bases from J; bases unmatched to any gene: 8. Germline CDR1 DFQATT, CDR2 SNEGSKA (reference sequence). The DNA for the CDR3 is TGCAGTGCTAGTCAGGCTAGCGGGATTAAAGAGACCCAGTACTTC. Its translation: CSASQASGIKETQYF.

The V and J genes are TRBV5-1 and TRBJ2-3; D is unclear. This CDR3 spans 15 amino acids. V lost 0 bases and J lost 0, with 8 bases in between. Germline lookup yields CDR1 SGHRS and CDR2 YFSETQ. For the CDR3, the DNA is TGCGCCAGCAGCTTGGTCAGGTCTAGCACAGATACGCAGTATTTT. Residues: CASSLVRSSTDTQYF.

This clonotype was seen repeatedly, ten times or more. J is TRBJ1-5 and V is TRBV7-8; 10 bases are a match to TRBD1. The germline V gene has CDR1 SGHVS and CDR2 FQNEAQ. This CDR3 has 20 amino acids. J was trimmed by 6 bases and V by 1 base; bases with no gene match: 18. CDR3 coding DNA: TGTGCCAGCAGCTTAGTGGGCCCGGGACAGGGGTCCCGGTTGGGTCAGCCCCAGCATTTT. This encodes CASSLVGPGQGSRLGQPQHF. Full variable domain (remainder filled in from reference TRBV7-8 and TRBJ1-5): GAGVSQSPRYKVAKRGQDVALRCDPISGHVSLFWYQQALGQGPEFLTYFQNEAQLDKSGLPSDRFFAERPEGSVSTLKIQRTQQEDSAVYLCASSLVGPGQGSRLGQPQHFGDGTRLSIL.

The chain employs TRBV28 and TRBJ2-7; 10 bases match TRBD2. CDR3 size: 13 residues. Germline-derived CDR1 and CDR2 are MDHEN and SYDVKM. J lost 7 bases, V lost 4 bases, and 4 bases had no gene match. The CDR3 nucleotides read TGTGCCAGCAGTTCCAGACTAGCGGGTGAGCAGTACTTC. Its protein is CASSSRLAGEQYF. Full variable domain (outside the CDR3, taken from reference TRBV28 and TRBJ2-7): DVKVTQSSRYLVKRTGEKVFLECVQDMDHENMFWYRQDPGLGLRLIYFSYDVKMKEKGDIPEGYSVSREKKERFSLILESASTNQTSMYLCASSSRLAGEQYFGPGTRLTVT.

This clonotype was seen repeatedly, ten times or more. The chain links TRBV19 to TRBJ1-5; a weak D match, TRBD1 (5 bases). Trimming shortened V by 4 bases and J by 7 bases, and 20 bases separated the two germline ends. Germline-derived CDR1 and CDR2 are LNHDA and SQIVND (reference sequence). The CDR3 runs to 16 residues. Here the CDR3 reads CASSTTSGAFSQPQHF. The CDR3, as DNA: TGTGCCAGTAGTACAACAAGCGGGGCCTTTAGCCAGCCCCAGCATTTT. The full variable domain, in which reference TRBV19 and TRBJ1-5 provide the parts outside the CDR3, is DGGITQSPKYLFRKEGQNVTLSCEQNLNHDAMYWYRQDPGQGLRLIYYSQIVNDFQKGDIAEGYSVSREKKESFPLTVTSAQKNPTAFYLCASSTTSGAFSQPQHFGDGTRLSIL.

This clonotype was seen ten or more times. The rearrangement links TRBV6-2 or TRBV6-3 to TRBJ2-7; 7 nucleotides line up with TRBD2. The CDR3 spans 18 residues. Unmatched junction bases numbered 15, after V lost 0 bases and J lost 4 bases. Germline values: CDR1 MNHEY, CDR2 SVGEGT. This CDR3 is CASSYSRLAPLKEYEQYF. The CDR3 DNA sequence: TGTGCCAGCAGTTACTCCCGACTAGCACCCCTCAAGGAATACGAGCAGTACTTC.

This clonotype was observed a few times. CDR3 coding DNA: TGTGCCAGCAGTTTATGGTCCGGGGAGCTGTTTTTT. It encodes CASSLWSGELFF. This chain joins TRBV28 and TRBJ2-2; D is ambiguous. The CDR3 has 12 residues. Deletions cut 0 bases from V and 6 bases from J, with 2 bases between. The germline V gene encodes CDR1 MDHEN and CDR2 SYDVKM.

This clonotype has just a few counts. DNA of the CDR3: TGTGCCAGCAGCCCCGAGGCAGGGTACACTGAAGCTTTCTTT. Protein sequence: CASSPEAGYTEAFF. This chain uses TRBV6-2 or TRBV6-3 with TRBJ1-1, with a possible D match to TRBD1 (5 bases). The CDR3 sequence is 14 residues long. Per the germline V gene, CDR1 is MNHEY and CDR2 is SVGEGT. V lost 6 bases, J lost 3 bases, and 14 bases lay in between.

The gene calls are TRBV6-5 and TRBJ1-2; D remains ambiguous. CDR1 MNHEY and CDR2 SVGAGI come from the germline V gene. With 6 bases removed from V and 8 bases from J, the gap between germline ends came to 10 bases. The CDR3 is 11 amino acids. In DNA form, the CDR3 reads TGTGCCAGCAGGTCGGTCCTCGGCTACACCTTC. Translation: CASRSVLGYTF.

This clonotype was observed at least ten times. CDR3 sequence reads: CASSLGGNGVEQYF. As DNA, the CDR3 is TGTGCCAGCAGTTTAGGGGGAAACGGGGTCGAGCAGTACTTC. The rearrangement joins TRBV27 to TRBJ2-7; D might be TRBD1 or TRBD2, each matching 5 bases. With 2 bases removed from V and 6 bases from J, the gap between germline ends came to 14 bases. CDR1 is MNHEY, CDR2 SMNVEV, per germline (reference sequence). The CDR3 length is 14 residues.

A few counts support this clonotype. V gene TRBV28 combines with J gene TRBJ1-4, with TRBD1 matching over 7 bases. In germline, CDR1 is MDHEN, CDR2 SYDVKM. Trimming cost V 6 bases and J 3 bases; bases outside gene matches: 4. This CDR3 comprises 14 residues. CDR3 sequence (DNA): TGTGCCAGCAGGAGACAGGGCCCTAATGAAAAACTGTTTTTT. Translating gives CASRRQGPNEKLFF.

This clonotype was seen more than once but under ten times. The V call is TRBV10-3, the J call TRBJ2-7, with 12 bases identical to TRBD2. Trimming cost V 7 bases and J 6 bases; bases outside gene matches: 7. Germline CDR1 ENHRY, CDR2 SYGVKD. This CDR3 comprises 14 residues. The CDR3 bases are TGTGCCATCACCCCACTAGCGGGGGGTGGCGAGCAGTACTTC. Protein: CAITPLAGGGEQYF.

In its sample, this clonotype was seen a few times. The chain carries TRBV12-3 or TRBV12-4 and TRBJ2-1; D unresolved. Trimming shortened V by 2 bases and J by 7 bases, and 12 bases separated the two germline ends. The CDR3 runs to 14 residues. The CDR3 nucleotides read TGTGCCAGCAGTTTACCAGGTTTACTGAATGAGCAGTTCTTC. This codes for CASSLPGLLNEQFF.

This clonotype is classed as medium-sized. The chain recombines TRBV20-1 with TRBJ2-7; D not certain. CDR1 DFQATT and CDR2 SNEGSKA come from the germline V gene (reference sequence). The CDR3 has 14 amino acids. The V end lost 1 base, the J end lost 0 bases, and 10 bases lay between the germline ends. CDR3 in DNA: TGCAGTGCTAGAGGGACGGTGAGCTCCTACGAGCAGTACTTC. Amino acids: CSARGTVSSYEQYF.

This clonotype was seen ten or more times. This chain joins TRBV20-1 and TRBJ2-3; the D is unclear. Trimming stripped 1 base from V and 9 bases from J, with 11 bases between. Germline V CDR1 and CDR2: DFQATT, SNEGSKA (reference sequence). The CDR3 extends over 12 amino acids. The DNA of the CDR3 is TGCAGTGCTAGAGCCGGGCTCACAACGCAGTATTTT. Residues: CSARAGLTTQYF.